The TCR beta chain under discussion was sequenced for a study of T cell responses to AZD1222 COVID-19 vaccine. The CDR3 runs 13 residues. Germline CDR1 and CDR2: SQVTM and ANQGSEA. V was shortened by 2 bases and J by 0 bases, with 6 bases between the two germline ends. Overall study results and limits: The study found Spike-specific TCR breadth and depth rose after two AZD1222 doses. Only six or seven AZD1222 recipients were seropositive at baseline.

Profiling relied on immunoSEQ multiplex PCR, and the TCRdb table lists in-frame clones only, not all of them. Altogether about 180,000 clones are present, approximately 90% being singletons, with the ten largest covering 25% to 30%. In the case of this clone: Its antigen is as yet unknown.

The chain combines TRBV29-1 with TRBJ2-3; the D gene is possibly TRBD1 (5 bases). This specimen consisted of peripheral blood, obtained 28 days after the second AZD1222 dose. The clonotype originates from an adult who received the AZD1222 COVID-19 vaccine. This chain's CDR3 is CSVERGSTDTQYF. The DNA of the CDR3 is TGCAGCGTTGAAAGGGGCAGCACAGATACGCAGTATTTT.